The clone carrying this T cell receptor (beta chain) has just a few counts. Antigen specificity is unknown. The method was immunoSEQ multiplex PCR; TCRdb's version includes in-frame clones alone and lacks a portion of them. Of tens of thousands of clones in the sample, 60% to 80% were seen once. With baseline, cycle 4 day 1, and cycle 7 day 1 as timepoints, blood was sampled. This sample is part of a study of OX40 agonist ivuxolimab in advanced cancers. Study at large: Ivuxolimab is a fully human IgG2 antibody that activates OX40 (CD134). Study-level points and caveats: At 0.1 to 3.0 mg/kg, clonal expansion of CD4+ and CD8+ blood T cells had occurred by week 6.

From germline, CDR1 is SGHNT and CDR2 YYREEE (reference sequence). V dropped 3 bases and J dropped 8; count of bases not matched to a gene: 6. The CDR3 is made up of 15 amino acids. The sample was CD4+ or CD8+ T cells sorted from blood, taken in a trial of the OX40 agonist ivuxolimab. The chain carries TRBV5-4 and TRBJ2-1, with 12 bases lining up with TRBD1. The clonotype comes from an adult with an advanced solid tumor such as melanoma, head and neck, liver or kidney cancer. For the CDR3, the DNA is TGTGCCAGCAGCTCCGGGACAGGGGGCGGCTATGAGCAGTTCTTC. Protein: CASSSGTGGGYEQFF.